The 16 T cell receptor beta chains below all came from one sample that was sequenced in a study of response to subunit inactivated influenza vaccine. TCRdb re-derived calls from the RT-PCR reads in MiXCR, one entry per CDR3 protein. This sample has approximately 500,000 distinct CDR3 sequences; roughly a quarter occur once, and the top ten carry 2.5% to 3%. In addition, the sample was reused for a study of T cells expressing NK-cell markers. From that study: Researchers built TCR beta cDNA using 5'RACE template switching with UMIs.

The sequences come from CD4+ T cells sorted from PBMCs, collected approximately 12 days after vaccination. The receptor source for this set is a man aged 45 to 65 who received an inactivated influenza vaccine.

The chain employs TRBV7-8 and TRBJ2-5; tentatively, D is TRBD2 (7 bases). CDR1 is SGHVS, CDR2 FQNEAQ, per germline. CDR3 length equals 17 residues. The ends were cut back, 5 bases at V and 4 bases at J, with 23 bases in the middle. For the CDR3, the DNA is TGTGCCAGCAGCGCGGGGGCCGCAGTAAATATAGCAGAGACCCAGTACTTC. Translating gives CASSAGAAVNIAETQYF.

This clonotype has a count of ten or more. V and J are TRBV12-3 or TRBV12-4 and TRBJ1-5; D remains ambiguous. This CDR3 has 14 amino acids. V lost 4 bases, J lost 9 bases, and 16 bases lay in between. Written as DNA, the CDR3 is TGTGCCAGCAGTTCCGGGCCCCCCGGGGTGCCCCAGCATTTT. Its protein product is CASSSGPPGVPQHF.

The chain couples TRBV7-9 to TRBJ1-6, with a tentative D call TRBD1 (5 bases). This CDR3 region has 14 residues. Germline V gene data show CDR1 as SEHNR and CDR2 as FQNEAQ (reference sequence). The V and J ends lost 1 base and 11 bases respectively, with 12 bases between them. CDR3 sequence reads: CASSLEGLRTPLHF. CDR3 coding DNA: TGTGCCAGCAGCTTAGAGGGGTTAAGGACACCCCTCCACTTT.

The chain has TRBV6-1 and TRBJ2-7, with D tentatively TRBD1 or TRBD2 (6 bases each). The CDR3 length is 15 residues. V was shortened by 6 bases and J by 3 bases, with 18 bases between the two germline ends. CDR1 and CDR2 (germline): MNHNS, SASEGT. The CDR3 nucleotides are TGTGCCAGCAGCCCTGGAGGGGGACGGGTCTACGAGCAGTACTTC. Protein product: CASSPGGGRVYEQYF.

The chain is built from TRBV18 and TRBJ2-3; no definite D call. V was clipped by 4 bases and J by 5 bases, with 13 bases between them. This CDR3 region has 14 residues. Looked up from germline, CDR1 is KGHSH and CDR2 is LQKENI. The chain's CDR3 is CASSRGSRKDTQYF. CDR3 in DNA: TGTGCCAGCTCACGCGGCAGCAGAAAAGATACGCAGTATTTT.

There are a few counts of this clonotype. The chain recombines TRBV6-1 with TRBJ1-6, with 12 bases fitting TRBD1. In germline, CDR1 is MNHNS, CDR2 SASEGT. This CDR3 is built from 18 residues. With 5 bases clipped from V and 5 bases from J, the junction kept 10 bases outside the gene matches. This chain's CDR3 is CASSLNPGQGANNSPLHF. The CDR3 nucleotides are TGTGCCAGCAGTCTTAATCCGGGACAGGGGGCGAATAATTCACCCCTCCACTTT.

V is TRBV6-2 or TRBV6-3 and J is TRBJ2-5; possibly TRBD1 for D (5 bases). V lost 2 bases and J lost 5, with 9 bases in between. The CDR3 extends over 13 amino acids. Germline V gene sequence: CDR1 MNHEY, CDR2 SVGEGT. The CDR3 DNA sequence: TGTGCCAGCAGTTACCAGGGTTGGGAGACCCAGTACTTC. It encodes CASSYQGWETQYF.

The rearrangement uses TRBV20-1 and TRBJ1-5; 11 nucleotides match TRBD1. V was pared by 2 bases and J by 5 bases, with 5 bases of the junction left unmatched. This CDR3 has 15 residues. CDR1 DFQATT and CDR2 SNEGSKA come from the germline V gene (reference sequence). In DNA, the CDR3 is TGCAGTGCTAGATTACCGGGACAGGGGGATCAGCCCCAGCATTTT. Protein: CSARLPGQGDQPQHF.

The J gene is TRBJ2-5, the V gene TRBV2, with 8 bases that match TRBD2. The germline gives CDR1 SNHLY, CDR2 FYNNEI. CDR3 size: 14 residues. V gave up 4 bases and J gave up 7 bases; unmatched junction bases: 8. CDR3 sequence: CASSVGLVFGTQYF. For the CDR3, the DNA is TGTGCCAGCAGTGTGGGACTAGTGTTCGGGACCCAGTACTTC. The full variable domain, rest sourced from reference TRBV2 and TRBJ2-5, is EPEVTQTPSHQVTQMGQEVILRCVPISNHLYFYWYRQILGQKVEFLVSFYNNEISEKSEIFDDQFSVERPDGSNFTLKIRSTKLEDSAMYFCASSVGLVFGTQYFGPGTRLLVL.

This clonotype was detected a few times. This chain connects TRBV19 to TRBJ2-3; D not certain. V gave up 3 bases and J gave up 2 bases, with 15 bases separating them. There are 16 residues in the CDR3. The germline gives CDR1 LNHDA, CDR2 SQIVND (reference sequence). The CDR3 DNA is TGTGCCAGTAGTATCGGTGTGTTAACAGACACAGATACGCAGTATTTT. This sequence encodes CASSIGVLTDTDTQYF.

This rearrangement joins TRBV27 to TRBJ2-2; possibly TRBD1 or TRBD2 for D (6 bases each). CDR3 length: 15 residues. Germline CDR1 is MNHEY and CDR2 is SMNVEV (reference sequence). The V and J ends lost 5 bases and 6 bases respectively, with 16 bases between them. CDR3 protein: CASSATRGDAGELFF. The DNA of the CDR3 is TGTGCCAGCAGTGCGACTAGGGGGGACGCCGGGGAGCTGTTTTTT.

This chain uses TRBV2 with TRBJ2-1; 9 bases match TRBD2. The CDR3 runs to 15 residues. Looked up from germline, CDR1 is SNHLY and CDR2 is FYNNEI. V shed 3 bases and J 4 bases; nucleotides not matched to a gene: 4. The CDR3 DNA reads TGTGCCAGCAGTGACGAGCGGGGGGTATACAATGAGCAGTTCTTC. As protein: CASSDERGVYNEQFF.

This clonotype occurred many times. This chain uses TRBV10-3 with TRBJ1-2; 7 bases are shared with TRBD1. CDR1 and CDR2 from the germline V gene are ENHRY and SYGVKD. The V gene end was trimmed by 6 bases and the J gene end by 6 bases; junction bases not matched to a gene: 7. The CDR3 loop spans 13 amino acids. CDR3 in DNA: TGTGCCATCAGAGACAGGGACCCTGATGGCTACACCTTC. This codes for CAIRDRDPDGYTF.

The V call is TRBV18, the J call TRBJ2-1; 8 nucleotides agree with TRBD2. This CDR3 region has 17 residues. The germline V gene has CDR1 KGHSH and CDR2 LQKENI. V was pared by 2 bases and J by 4 bases, with 10 bases of the junction left unmatched. CDR3 loop: CASSPKISGTHYNEQFF. CDR3 DNA: TGTGCCAGCTCACCAAAGATTAGCGGGACCCATTACAATGAGCAGTTCTTC.

This clonotype was detected only once. The chain couples TRBV5-5 to TRBJ2-7, with D possibly TRBD2 on 5 matching bases. CDR1 and CDR2 (germline): SGHKS, YYEKEE (reference sequence). With 4 bases removed from V and 0 bases from J, the gap between germline ends came to 14 bases. The CDR3 has 15 amino acids. CDR3 coding DNA: TGTGCCAGCAGCCAGCTCACGGGGTTCTCCTACGAGCAGTACTTC. It encodes CASSQLTGFSYEQYF.

The genes are TRBV4-1 and TRBJ2-1, with a possible D match to TRBD1 (6 bases). CDR1 is MGHRA, CDR2 YSYEKL, per germline. Trimming removed 4 bases from V and 10 bases from J, with 17 bases in between. CDR3 length: 14 amino acids. In DNA, the CDR3 is TGCGCCAGCAGCCCTCCTCTACAGGGAAACGAGCAGTTCTTC. It encodes CASSPPLQGNEQFF.